At least ten counts were recorded for the clone carrying this T cell receptor beta chain. This sample was included in a study of neurological immune-mediated disorders. TCRdb analysed the 5' RACE reads with MiXCR anew, one entry per CDR3 protein. The data show over 60,000 distinct CDR3 sequences, around 5.2% seen once. Sequenced sample: PBMCs. The sequence derives from a woman in her fifties or sixties with multiple sclerosis.

The CDR3 reads CASSPAGGHEQYF. Here the CDR3 DNA reads TGTGCCAGCAGCCCTGCTGGGGGCCACGAGCAGTACTTC. The chain carries TRBV28 and TRBJ2-7, with a possible D match to TRBD1 (6 bases). The germline V gene has CDR1 MDHEN and CDR2 SYDVKM. V was trimmed by 6 bases and J by 5 bases, leaving 14 bases between them. The CDR3 extends over 13 amino acids.